This TCR beta chain was retrieved from a study of spatial heterogeneity in lung cancer. Study information: Sequences of the beta chain were consistently detected in greater numbers than alpha-chain sequences.

Every cDNA TCR molecule received its own unique molecular identifier. TCRdb fed the 5' RACE reads into MiXCR, producing one record per CDR3 protein. This sample has about 23,000 distinct CDR3 sequences, with around 4.7% found just once. This clonotype came up many times. Time point given: sample taken at primary tumor resection. Whole RNA, which was extracted from tumor, nontumor lung tissue or frozen PBMC, was sequenced without any cell sorting. The CDR3 consists of 14 residues. Germline V gene lookup returns CDR1 SGHRS and CDR2 YFSETQ. V lost 2 bases and J lost 3, with 11 bases in between. The chain joins TRBV5-1 to TRBJ2-5; D unclear. The receptor was derived from a male donor with early-stage non-small cell lung cancer. The material was PBMCs, obtained at surgery. The chain's CDR3 is CASSLRQDEETQYF. The DNA for the CDR3 is TGCGCCAGCAGCTTACGGCAGGATGAAGAGACCCAGTACTTC.